These 24 T cell receptor beta chains were all obtained from the same sample, sequenced in a study of cytomegalovirus exposure and HLA in healthy donors. PCR primers comprised 60 Vbeta and 13 Jbeta primers. Sequencing was performed with immunoSEQ multiplex PCR; in TCRdb, only in-frame clones are kept and a portion is missing. The sample includes 150,000 to 200,000 clones, around 63% of them seen just once. What was sequenced was PBMCs. The receptors were sampled from a woman under 30 in good health and CMV-seropositive.

This clone appeared once. The chain combines TRBV28 with TRBJ1-2; 10 nucleotides line up with TRBD1. Trimming at V came to 3 bases and at J to 8 bases, leaving 9 bases not matched to a gene. This CDR3 has 15 residues. The germline V gene has CDR1 MDHEN and CDR2 SYDVKM. CDR3 bases: TGTGCCAGCAGTTTCTTTGGGACAGGGGAAGGCGGCTACACCTTC. It is translated as CASSFFGTGEGGYTF.

The gene calls are TRBV4-2 and TRBJ2-3; D might be TRBD1 (7 bases). Trimming took 4 bases from V and 5 from J, leaving 22 bases between them. This CDR3 has 17 residues. The germline gives CDR1 LGHNA, CDR2 YNFKEQ. The CDR3 nucleotides read TGTGCCAGCAGCCCTAAGCAGGGGGGCGGGGCAGGAGATACGCAGTATTTT. This sequence encodes CASSPKQGGGAGDTQYF.

CDR3 loop: CATSAPRGNYGYTF. The CDR3 DNA is TGTGCCACCAGCGCCCCAAGGGGGAACTATGGCTACACCTTC. The gene calls are TRBV15 and TRBJ1-2; D might be TRBD1 (6 bases). The CDR3 is 14 amino acids. Looked up from germline, CDR1 is LNHNV and CDR2 is YYDKDF (reference sequence). The ends were cut back, 5 bases at V and 2 bases at J, with 12 bases in the middle.

V and J are TRBV7-6 and TRBJ2-7; TRBD2 aligns across 12 bases. Germline CDR1 and CDR2: SGHVS and FNYEAQ. The CDR3 consists of 16 residues. The ends lost 5 bases at V and 3 bases at J; junction bases unmatched: 8. The CDR3 region has the DNA TGTGCCAGCAGCGAAACTCTAGCGGGAGGGGTCTACGAGCAGTACTTC. Translated: CASSETLAGGVYEQYF.

The chain uses TRBV5-4 and TRBJ2-1, with 8 bases that match TRBD1. V shed 4 bases and J 3 bases; nucleotides not matched to a gene: 0. In germline, CDR1 is SGHNT, CDR2 YYREEE (reference sequence). CDR3 length equals 13 residues. The CDR3 nucleotides read TGTGCCAGCAGCGGACAGGGCTACAATGAGCAGTTCTTC. Amino acid sequence: CASSGQGYNEQFF.

There are a few counts of this clone. The CDR3 DNA reads TGTGCCAGCAGCTTAATCGGCTCTGGGGCCAACGTCCTGACTTTC. Protein sequence: CASSLIGSGANVLTF. The chain recombines TRBV7-6 with TRBJ2-6, with no clear D. V was trimmed by 2 bases and J by 0 bases, leaving 5 bases between them. This CDR3 spans 15 amino acids. Germline V gene sequence: CDR1 SGHVS, CDR2 FNYEAQ. The variable domain in full, completed from reference TRBV7-6 and TRBJ2-6, reads GAGVSQSPRYKVTKRGQDVALRCDPISGHVSLYWYRQALGQGPEFLTYFNYEAQQDKSGLPNDRFSAERPEGSISTLTIQRTEQRDSAMYRCASSLIGSGANVLTFGAGSRLTVL.

V and J are TRBV5-1 and TRBJ2-1; D is uncertain. V shed 0 bases and J shed 9 bases, with 10 bases lying between them. The germline V gene has CDR1 SGHRS and CDR2 YFSETQ. The CDR3 consists of 13 residues. The CDR3 sequence: CASSLVVGSEQFF. For the CDR3, the DNA is TGCGCCAGCAGCTTGGTGGTCGGGTCTGAGCAGTTCTTC. Full variable domain (outside the CDR3, taken from reference TRBV5-1 and TRBJ2-1): KAGVTQTPRYLIKTRGQQVTLSCSPISGHRSVSWYQQTPGQGLQFLFEYFSETQRNKGNFPGRFSGRQFSNSRSEMNVSTLELGDSALYLCASSLVVGSEQFFGPGTRLTVL.

V is TRBV4-2 and J is TRBJ2-2; tentative D call: TRBD2 (6 bases). Trimming pared 0 bases from V and 3 bases from J, leaving 11 bases between. Per the germline V gene, CDR1 is LGHNA and CDR2 is YNFKEQ. The CDR3 consists of 16 residues. CDR3 sequence: CASSQDGGRYTGELFF. The CDR3 DNA reads as TGTGCCAGCAGCCAAGATGGAGGGCGCTACACCGGGGAGCTGTTTTTT.

CDR3 protein: CASSFSTKGVETQYF. The CDR3 region has the DNA TGTGCCAGCAGTTTTTCCACTAAAGGTGTGGAGACCCAGTACTTC. The chain recombines TRBV28 with TRBJ2-5; D gene unclear. Germline-derived CDR1 and CDR2 are MDHEN and SYDVKM. The length of the CDR3 is 15 residues. V dropped 3 bases and J dropped 5 bases, with 16 bases sitting between them.

The chain is built from TRBV29-1 and TRBJ2-1, with D perhaps matching TRBD2 (5 bases). The CDR3 spans 11 residues. The V gene's germline CDR1 is SQVTM and CDR2 ANQGSEA. Deletions cut 3 bases from V and 7 bases from J, with 7 bases between. DNA of the CDR3: TGCAGCGTTGAGGGAGTGAATGAGCAGTTCTTC. Protein product: CSVEGVNEQFF.

This rearrangement joins TRBV6-5 to TRBJ2-2; no clear D. The CDR3 is 15 residues long. Deletions cut 2 bases from V and 5 bases from J, with 12 bases between. Germline V lookup: CDR1 MNHEY, CDR2 SVGAGI. The CDR3 DNA is TGTGCCAGCAGTTACAATTCGGTTGCTACCGGGGAGCTGTTTTTT. Its translation is CASSYNSVATGELFF.

V is TRBV4-3 and J is TRBJ2-7; 9 bases line up with TRBD1. The CDR3 has 15 residues. The germline V gene has CDR1 LGHNA and CDR2 YSLEER. V was pared by 0 bases and J by 3 bases, with 3 bases of the junction left unmatched. CDR3 sequence: CASSQDNRGHYEQYF. Here the CDR3 DNA reads TGCGCCAGCAGCCAAGATAACAGGGGGCACTACGAGCAGTACTTC.

V is TRBV4-3 and J is TRBJ1-1, with D unclear. Germline V lookup: CDR1 LGHNA, CDR2 YSLEER. The CDR3 sequence is 14 residues long. The V gene lost 0 bases and the J gene lost 3 bases, with 8 bases spanning the gap. CDR3 nucleotides: TGCGCCAGCAGCCAAGAAAACGGGGACACTGAAGCTTTCTTT. This encodes CASSQENGDTEAFF.

This clone appeared a single time. This chain joins TRBV5-1 and TRBJ2-5; TRBD1 matches 8 bases. The DNA end favors TRBJ2-7, so the J call may be wrong. CDR1 SGHRS and CDR2 YFSETQ come from the germline V gene. The CDR3 sequence is 14 residues long. Here the CDR3 DNA reads TGCGCCAGCAGCTTCTCGGCAGGGGGCAACGAGCAGTACTTC. It codes for CASSFSAGGNEQYF.

V and J are TRBV27 and TRBJ2-7; 8 bases are shared with TRBD1. The V gene end was trimmed by 4 bases and the J gene end by 3 bases; junction bases not matched to a gene: 5. The CDR3 totals 14 residues. The V gene's germline CDR1 is MNHEY and CDR2 SMNVEV (reference sequence). The CDR3 here is CASSSRTGNYEQYF. CDR3 DNA: TGTGCCAGCAGTTCAAGGACAGGGAACTACGAGCAGTACTTC.

The rearrangement uses TRBV4-2 and TRBJ2-7; 9 nucleotides match TRBD2. CDR3 size: 19 residues. V dropped 0 bases and J dropped 2; count of bases not matched to a gene: 14. CDR1 and CDR2 (germline): LGHNA, YNFKEQ. The CDR3: CASSQDSPVFAGGPYEQYF. CDR3 DNA: TGTGCCAGCAGCCAAGATTCCCCCGTCTTCGCGGGAGGGCCCTACGAGCAGTACTTC.

This clone was detected only a few times. The rearrangement uses TRBV7-2 and TRBJ2-2; possibly TRBD2 for D (5 bases). The CDR3 is 15 residues long. The V end was cut by 1 base, the J end by 7 bases, with 13 bases between. Per germline, CDR1 SGHTA and CDR2 FQGNSA. The CDR3 here is CASSLVRTAGGELFF. CDR3 nucleotides: TGTGCCAGCAGCTTAGTTCGGACTGCCGGCGGGGAGCTGTTTTTT.

The J gene is TRBJ2-1, the V gene TRBV4-1; unclear D gene. Per the germline V gene, CDR1 is MGHRA and CDR2 is YSYEKL. V gave up 1 base and J gave up 0 bases, with 13 bases separating them. The CDR3 has 17 residues. CDR3 region: CASSQGILRDSYNEQFF. For the CDR3, the DNA is TGCGCCAGCAGCCAAGGAATCCTAAGAGACTCCTACAATGAGCAGTTCTTC.

V usage is TRBV28 and J usage is TRBJ2-7; maybe TRBD2 (5 bases). There are 15 residues in the CDR3. Per germline, CDR1 MDHEN and CDR2 SYDVKM. The V end lost 3 bases, the J end lost 5 bases, and 17 bases lay between the germline ends. The CDR3 DNA reads TGTGCCAGCAGTTTTACCGGAGGTAGTTTTCACGAGCAGTACTTC. This encodes CASSFTGGSFHEQYF.

The CDR3 is CASSRRDRGFYEQYF. For the CDR3, the DNA is TGTGCCAGCTCCCGCCGGGACAGAGGATTCTACGAGCAGTACTTC. V and J are TRBV18 and TRBJ2-7, with 7 nucleotides matching TRBD1. Germline V gene sequence: CDR1 KGHSH, CDR2 LQKENI. The CDR3 runs to 15 residues. V shed 6 bases and J 3 bases; nucleotides not matched to a gene: 11.

This clone was picked up a small number of times. The chain combines TRBV13 with TRBJ1-1; TRBD1 agrees at 7 bases. The CDR3 length is 16 residues. V shed 5 bases and J 0 bases; nucleotides not matched to a gene: 9. CDR1 is PRHDT, CDR2 FYEKMQ, per germline (reference sequence). Written as DNA, the CDR3 is TGTGCCAGCAGCCTGAGGACAGGTCGAATGAACACTGAAGCTTTCTTT. Translation gives CASSLRTGRMNTEAFF. The full variable domain, rest sourced from reference TRBV13 and TRBJ1-1, is AAGVIQSPRHLIKEKRETATLKCYPIPRHDTVYWYQQGPGQDPQFLISFYEKMQSDKGSIPDRFSAQQFSDYHSELNMSSLELGDSALYFCASSLRTGRMNTEAFFGQGTRLTVV.

The genes are TRBV29-1 and TRBJ2-6; TRBD1 agrees at 7 bases. The ends lost 6 bases at V and 0 bases at J; junction bases unmatched: 5. CDR3 length: 15 residues. Germline assignment: CDR1 SQVTM and CDR2 ANQGSEA. In DNA form, the CDR3 reads TGCAGCGTCGCACAGGGGACCTCTGGGGCCAACGTCCTGACTTTC. It is translated as CSVAQGTSGANVLTF. Together with reference TRBV29-1 and TRBJ2-6, the CDR3 gives the full variable domain: SAVISQKPSRDICQRGTSLTIQCQVDSQVTMMFWYRQQPGQSLTLIATANQGSEATYESGFVIDKFPISRPNLTFSTLTVSNMSPEDSSIYLCSVAQGTSGANVLTFGAGSRLTVL.

The chain has TRBV5-1 and TRBJ2-3; 7 bases match TRBD1. Germline lookup yields CDR1 SGHRS and CDR2 YFSETQ. This CDR3 spans 15 amino acids. Germline trimming cut 6 bases from V and 5 bases from J; bases unmatched to any gene: 12. The CDR3 DNA sequence: TGCGCCAGCATCGATGGACAGGTTGCGGGAGATACGCAGTATTTT. Residues: CASIDGQVAGDTQYF.

The CDR3 DNA follows: TGTGCCAGCACTCACGGGGGGCGGGGACAGGGCACAGATACGCAGTATTTT. Protein: CASTHGGRGQGTDTQYF. This chain links TRBV5-6 with TRBJ2-3, with a tentative D call TRBD1 (8 bases). V dropped 6 bases and J dropped 1 base, with 21 bases sitting between them. Germline V gene data show CDR1 as SGHDT and CDR2 as YYEEEE. CDR3 length: 17 amino acids.